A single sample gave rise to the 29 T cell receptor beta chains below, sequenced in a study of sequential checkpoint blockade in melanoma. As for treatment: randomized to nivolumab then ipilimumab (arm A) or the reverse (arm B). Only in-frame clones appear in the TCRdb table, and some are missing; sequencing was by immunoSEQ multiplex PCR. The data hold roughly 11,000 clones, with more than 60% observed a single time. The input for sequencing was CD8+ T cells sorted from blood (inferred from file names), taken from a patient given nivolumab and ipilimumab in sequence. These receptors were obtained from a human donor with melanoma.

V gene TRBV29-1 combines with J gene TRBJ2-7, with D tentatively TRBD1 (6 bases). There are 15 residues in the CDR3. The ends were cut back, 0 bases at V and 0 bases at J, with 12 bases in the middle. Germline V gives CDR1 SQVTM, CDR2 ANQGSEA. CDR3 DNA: TGCAGCGTTGAAGATAGAAGGGACAACTCCTACGAGCAGTACTTC. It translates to CSVEDRRDNSYEQYF.

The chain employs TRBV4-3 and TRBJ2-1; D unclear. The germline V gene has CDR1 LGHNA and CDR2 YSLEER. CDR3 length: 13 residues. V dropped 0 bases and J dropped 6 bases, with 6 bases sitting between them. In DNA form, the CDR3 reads TGCGCCAGCAGCCAAGATCTCTTCAATGAGCAGTTCTTC. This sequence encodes CASSQDLFNEQFF.

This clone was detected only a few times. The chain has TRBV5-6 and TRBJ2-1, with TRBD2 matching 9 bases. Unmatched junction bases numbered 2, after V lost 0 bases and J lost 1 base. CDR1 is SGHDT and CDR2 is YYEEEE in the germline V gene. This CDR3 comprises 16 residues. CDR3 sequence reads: CASSLAREGSYNEQFF. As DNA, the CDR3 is TGTGCCAGCAGCTTGGCGCGGGAGGGTTCCTACAATGAGCAGTTCTTC.

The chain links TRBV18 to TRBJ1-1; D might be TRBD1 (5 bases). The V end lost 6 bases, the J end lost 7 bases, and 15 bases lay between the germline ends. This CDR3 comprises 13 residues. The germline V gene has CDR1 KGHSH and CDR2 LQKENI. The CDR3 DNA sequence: TGTGCCAGCTCTCAGGGTTGGGGAAATGAAGCTTTCTTT. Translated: CASSQGWGNEAFF.

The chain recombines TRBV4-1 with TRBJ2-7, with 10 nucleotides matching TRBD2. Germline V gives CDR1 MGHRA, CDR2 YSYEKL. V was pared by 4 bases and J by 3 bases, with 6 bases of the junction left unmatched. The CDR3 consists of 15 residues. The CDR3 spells CASSPNSGRIYEQYF. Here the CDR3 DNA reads TGCGCCAGCAGCCCAAATAGCGGGAGGATCTACGAGCAGTACTTC.

The CDR3 coding sequence is TGCAGCGTGATTAGCGGGAGCTCCTACAATGAGCAGTTCTTC. Translation: CSVISGSSYNEQFF. This chain connects TRBV29-1 to TRBJ2-1, with 9 bases fitting TRBD2. The J segment lost 0 bases and the V segment lost 6 bases, leaving 3 bases of the junction unmatched. Germline-derived CDR1 and CDR2 are SQVTM and ANQGSEA. The CDR3 runs 14 residues.

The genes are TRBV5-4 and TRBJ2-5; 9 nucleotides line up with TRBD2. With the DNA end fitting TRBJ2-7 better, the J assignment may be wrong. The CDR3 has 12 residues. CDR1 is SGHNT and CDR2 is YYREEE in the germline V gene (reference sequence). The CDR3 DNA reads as TGTGCAGCGGGGGGAGTTGCGGACGAGCAGTACTTC. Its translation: CAAGGVADEQYF.

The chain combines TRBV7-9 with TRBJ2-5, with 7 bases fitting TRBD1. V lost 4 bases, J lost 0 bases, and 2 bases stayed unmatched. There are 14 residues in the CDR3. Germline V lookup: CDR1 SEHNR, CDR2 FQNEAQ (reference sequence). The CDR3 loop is CASSSGQHQETQYF. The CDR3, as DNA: TGTGCCAGCAGCTCGGGACAGCACCAAGAGACCCAGTACTTC.

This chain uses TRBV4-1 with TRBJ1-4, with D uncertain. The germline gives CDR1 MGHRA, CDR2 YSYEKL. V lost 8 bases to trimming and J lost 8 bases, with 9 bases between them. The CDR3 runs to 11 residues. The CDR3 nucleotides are TGCGCCAGCGGAAGGAGAGAAAAACTGTTTTTT. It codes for CASGRREKLFF.

For the CDR3, the DNA is TGTGCCGGGACGGTGGGGACAGGGGGCGGGTACGAGCAGTACTTC. It yields the protein CAGTVGTGGGYEQYF. This sequence joins TRBV30 and TRBJ2-7; 12 bases fit TRBD1. Germline CDR1 GTSNPN, CDR2 SVGIG (reference sequence). Losses at the gene ends were 8 bases for V and 4 bases for J; bases not matched to a gene: 12. The CDR3 runs 15 residues.

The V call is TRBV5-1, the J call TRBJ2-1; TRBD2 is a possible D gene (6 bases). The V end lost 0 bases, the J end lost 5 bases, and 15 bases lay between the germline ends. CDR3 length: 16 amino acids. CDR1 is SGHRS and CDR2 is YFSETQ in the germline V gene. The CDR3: CASSLGGVTLHNEQFF. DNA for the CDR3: TGCGCCAGCAGCTTGGGGGGGGTGACCCTTCACAATGAGCAGTTCTTC. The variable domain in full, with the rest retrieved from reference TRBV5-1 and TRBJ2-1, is KAGVTQTPRYLIKTRGQQVTLSCSPISGHRSVSWYQQTPGQGLQFLFEYFSETQRNKGNFPGRFSGRQFSNSRSEMNVSTLELGDSALYLCASSLGGVTLHNEQFFGPGTRLTVL.

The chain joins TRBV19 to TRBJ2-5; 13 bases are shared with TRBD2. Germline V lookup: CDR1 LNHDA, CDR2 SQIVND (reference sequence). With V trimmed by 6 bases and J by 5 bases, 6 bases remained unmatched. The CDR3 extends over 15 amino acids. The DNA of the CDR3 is TGTGCCAGTAGCAGGACTAGCGGGAGTCTTGAGACCCAGTACTTC. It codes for CASSRTSGSLETQYF.

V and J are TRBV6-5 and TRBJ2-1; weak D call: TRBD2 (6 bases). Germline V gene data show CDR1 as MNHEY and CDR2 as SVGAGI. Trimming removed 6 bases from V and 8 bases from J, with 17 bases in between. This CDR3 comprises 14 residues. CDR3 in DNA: TGTGCCAGCAGGGTGGGGGGAGTACTGGATGAGCAGTTCTTC. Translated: CASRVGGVLDEQFF.

CDR3 residues: CASSPRVPYEQYF. The CDR3, as DNA: TGTGCCAGCAGCCCCAGGGTACCCTACGAGCAGTACTTC. The J gene is TRBJ2-7, the V gene TRBV7-8; D is perhaps TRBD1 (5 bases). The CDR3 has 13 residues. Trimming took 5 bases from V and 2 from J, leaving 10 bases between them. Germline loops: CDR1 SGHVS, CDR2 FQNEAQ.

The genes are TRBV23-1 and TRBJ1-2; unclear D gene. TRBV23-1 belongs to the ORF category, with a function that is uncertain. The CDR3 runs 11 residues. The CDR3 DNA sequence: TGCACTAATTATGGAGGATTCGGCTACACCTTC. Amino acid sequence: CTNYGGFGYTF.

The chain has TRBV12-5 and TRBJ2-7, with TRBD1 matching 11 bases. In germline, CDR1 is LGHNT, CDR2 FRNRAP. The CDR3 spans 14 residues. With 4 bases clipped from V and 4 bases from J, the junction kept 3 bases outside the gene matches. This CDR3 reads CASGWDRGDYEQYF. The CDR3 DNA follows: TGTGCTAGTGGTTGGGACAGGGGGGATTACGAGCAGTACTTC.

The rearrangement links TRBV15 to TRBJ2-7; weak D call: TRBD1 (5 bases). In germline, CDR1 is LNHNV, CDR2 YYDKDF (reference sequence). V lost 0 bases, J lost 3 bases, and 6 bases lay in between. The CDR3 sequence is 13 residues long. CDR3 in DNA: TGTGCCACCAGCAGAGAGGGGCACTACGAGCAGTACTTC. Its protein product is CATSREGHYEQYF. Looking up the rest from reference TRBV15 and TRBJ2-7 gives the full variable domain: DAMVIQNPRYQVTQFGKPVTLSCSQTLNHNVMYWYQQKSSQAPKLLFHYYDKDFNNEADTPDNFQSRRPNTSFCFLDIRSPGLGDTAMYLCATSREGHYEQYFGPGTRLTVT.

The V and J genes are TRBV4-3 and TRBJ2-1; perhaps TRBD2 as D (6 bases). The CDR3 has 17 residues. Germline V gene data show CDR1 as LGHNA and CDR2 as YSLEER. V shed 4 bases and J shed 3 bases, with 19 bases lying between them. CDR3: CASSLGPSARFYNEQFF. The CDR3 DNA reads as TGCGCCAGCAGCCTCGGCCCTAGCGCACGTTTCTACAATGAGCAGTTCTTC.

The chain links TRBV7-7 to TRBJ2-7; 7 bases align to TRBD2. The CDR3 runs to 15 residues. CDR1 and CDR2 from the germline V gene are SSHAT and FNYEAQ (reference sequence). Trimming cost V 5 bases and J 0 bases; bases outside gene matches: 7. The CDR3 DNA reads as TGTGCCAGCAGCCGCAGGGAGGGGAGCTCCTACGAGCAGTACTTC. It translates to CASSRREGSSYEQYF.

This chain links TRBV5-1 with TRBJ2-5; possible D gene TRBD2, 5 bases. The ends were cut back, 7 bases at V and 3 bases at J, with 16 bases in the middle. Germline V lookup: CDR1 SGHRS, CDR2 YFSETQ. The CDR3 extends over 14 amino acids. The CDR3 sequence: CASSGGPWEETQYF. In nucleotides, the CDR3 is TGCGCCAGCTCTGGCGGGCCGTGGGAAGAGACCCAGTACTTC.

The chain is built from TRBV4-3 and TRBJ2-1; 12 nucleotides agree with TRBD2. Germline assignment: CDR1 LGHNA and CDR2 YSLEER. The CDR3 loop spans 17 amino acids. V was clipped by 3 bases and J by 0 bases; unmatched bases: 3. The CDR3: CASSHRLAGVSYNEQFF. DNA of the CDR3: TGCGCCAGCAGCCACCGACTAGCGGGAGTCTCCTACAATGAGCAGTTCTTC.

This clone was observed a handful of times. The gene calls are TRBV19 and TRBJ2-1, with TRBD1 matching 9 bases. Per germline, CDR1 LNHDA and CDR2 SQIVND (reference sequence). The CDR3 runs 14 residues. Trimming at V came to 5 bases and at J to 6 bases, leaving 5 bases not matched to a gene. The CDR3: CASSFGTGFNEQFF. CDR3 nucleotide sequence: TGTGCCAGTAGTTTTGGGACAGGGTTCAATGAGCAGTTCTTC.

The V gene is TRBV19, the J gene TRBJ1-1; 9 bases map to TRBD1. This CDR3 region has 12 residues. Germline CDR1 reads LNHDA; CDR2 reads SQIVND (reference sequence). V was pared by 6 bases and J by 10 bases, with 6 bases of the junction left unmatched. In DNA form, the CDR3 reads TGTGCCAGTAGGACAGGGGGTAAGGGAGCTTTCTTT. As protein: CASRTGGKGAFF.

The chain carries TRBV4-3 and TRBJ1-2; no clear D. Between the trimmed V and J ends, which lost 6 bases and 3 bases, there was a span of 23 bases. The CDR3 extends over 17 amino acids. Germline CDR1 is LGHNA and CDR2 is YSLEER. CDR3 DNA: TGCGCCAGCAGTGAAACTGCTATTCTGAACGTCGACTATGGCTACACCTTC. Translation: CASSETAILNVDYGYTF.

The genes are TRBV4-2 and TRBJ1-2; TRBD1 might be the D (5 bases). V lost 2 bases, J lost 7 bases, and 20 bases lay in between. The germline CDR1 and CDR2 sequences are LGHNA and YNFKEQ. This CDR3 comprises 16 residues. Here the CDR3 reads CASSQTTTDPPSGYTF. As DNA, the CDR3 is TGTGCCAGCAGCCAAACAACGACAGATCCTCCCTCTGGCTACACCTTC.

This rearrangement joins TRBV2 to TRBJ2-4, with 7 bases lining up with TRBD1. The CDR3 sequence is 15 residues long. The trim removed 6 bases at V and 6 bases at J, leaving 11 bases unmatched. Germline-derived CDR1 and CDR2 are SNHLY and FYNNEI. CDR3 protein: CASRGMTGPGNIQYF. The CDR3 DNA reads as TGTGCCAGCAGGGGGATGACAGGGCCCGGAAACATTCAGTACTTC.

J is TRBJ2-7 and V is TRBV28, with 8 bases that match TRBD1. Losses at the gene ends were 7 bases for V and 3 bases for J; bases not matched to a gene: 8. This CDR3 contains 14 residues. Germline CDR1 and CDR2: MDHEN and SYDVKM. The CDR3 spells CASKGLDRDYEQYF. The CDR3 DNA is TGTGCCAGCAAGGGTTTGGACAGGGACTACGAGCAGTACTTC.

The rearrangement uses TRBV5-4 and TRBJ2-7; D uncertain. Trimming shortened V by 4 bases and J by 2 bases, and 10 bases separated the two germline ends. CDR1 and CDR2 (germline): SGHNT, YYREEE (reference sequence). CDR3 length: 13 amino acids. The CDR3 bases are TGTGCCAGCAGCCAGCAGCAGGCCTACGAGCAGTACTTC. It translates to CASSQQQAYEQYF.

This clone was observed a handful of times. The CDR3 sequence: CASSLGPGGAHEQYF. The CDR3 DNA reads TGTGCCAGCAGCTTAGGCCCTGGCGGGGCCCACGAGCAGTACTTC. The chain couples TRBV7-9 to TRBJ2-7, with D possibly matching TRBD2 (6 bases). Trimming pared 1 base from V and 5 bases from J, leaving 15 bases between. From germline, CDR1 is SEHNR and CDR2 FQNEAQ (reference sequence). The CDR3 has 15 residues.